The rows below give T cell receptor beta chains drawn from one sample of a study of post-analysis software for immune sequencing data. TCRdb re-analysed the PCR reads in MiXCR, keeping a single row per CDR3 protein. Of approximately 730,000 distinct CDR3 sequences detected, approximately 30% appear once; the ten largest clones hold around 0.56%. The sequencing sample was made of blood. Receptor source: a girl aged 10-17 years with multiple sclerosis. CDR3s include the opening cysteine and the closing phenylalanine or tryptophan. A D gene is named only where the DNA matches it firmly. The size entry is marked missing in some rows and otherwise reads once, few, many or a size class.

clone_size	d_call	j_call	v_call	cdr3_aa	cdr3_nt
many	-	TRBJ2-7	TRBV9	CASSVSGTYEQYF	TGTGCCAGCAGCGTAAGTGGAACCTACGAGCAGTACTTC
few	TRBD1	TRBJ2-3	TRBV28	CASSLGTGDYSTDTQYF	TGTGCCAGCAGTTTGGGGACAGGGGACTATAGCACAGATACGCAGTATTTT
-	TRBD1	TRBJ2-6	TRBV19	CASSIAGGSGANVLTF	TGTGCCAGTAGTATCGCAGGGGGCTCTGGGGCCAACGTCCTGACTTTC
-	-	TRBJ1-1	TRBV4-3	CASSQDRGLGLGTEAFF	TGCGCCAGCAGCCAGGATCGCGGACTAGGGCTTGGGACTGAAGCTTTCTTT
-	TRBD2	TRBJ2-1	TRBV11-2	CASSFGTSGSNEQFF	TGTGCCAGCAGCTTCGGGACTAGCGGGAGTAATGAGCAGTTCTTC
few	-	TRBJ2-6	TRBV20-1	CSARDESGANVLTF	TGCAGTGCTAGAGATGAATCTGGGGCCAACGTCCTGACTTTC
-	TRBD1	TRBJ2-7	TRBV28	CASSIGQGVVEQYF	TGTGCCAGCAGTATCGGCCAGGGGGTAGTTGAGCAGTACTTC
once	-	TRBJ2-1	TRBV6-1	CASSWTITRGNEQFF	TGTGCCAGCAGTTGGACGATAACCAGGGGCAATGAGCAGTTCTTC
-	-	TRBJ1-2	TRBV25-1	CASRTPGQRVYTF	TGTGCCAGCAGGACTCCTGGACAGCGAGTCTACACCTTC
-	-	TRBJ1-2	TRBV12-3/TRBV12-4	CASSLLGTPRLGYTF	TGTGCCAGCAGTTTATTGGGGACTCCCAGGCTCGGCTACACCTTC
-	-	TRBJ1-2	TRBV4-3	CASSQARGSKNYGYTF	TGCGCCAGCAGCCAAGCCAGGGGCAGTAAGAACTATGGCTACACCTTC
-	-	TRBJ2-1	TRBV7-2	CASSLRQNLPPDNEQFF	TGTGCCAGCAGCTTAAGGCAGAACCTACCCCCTGACAATGAGCAGTTCTTC
-	-	TRBJ2-1	TRBV29-1	CSVQDRVPYNEQFF	TGCAGCGTGCAGGACCGGGTACCTTACAATGAGCAGTTCTTC
-	-	TRBJ1-6	TRBV7-2	CASSLGESSSPLHF	TGTGCCAGCAGCTTAGGGGAAAGTAGTTCACCCCTCCACTTT
few	-	TRBJ2-3	TRBV5-1	CASSLAVGTDTQYF	TGCGCCAGCAGCTTGGCGGTAGGAACAGATACGCAGTATTTT
few	TRBD1	TRBJ1-5	TRBV5-1	CASSLGDRESNQPQHF	TGCGCCAGCAGCTTGGGTGACAGGGAAAGTAATCAGCCCCAGCATTTT
-	TRBD1	TRBJ1-2	TRBV20-1	CSARDLRDSYGYTF	TGCAGTGCTAGAGATTTGAGGGACAGCTATGGCTACACCTTC
few	TRBD2	TRBJ2-1	TRBV27	CASSPGGATYNEQFF	TGTGCCAGCAGCCCGGGGGGGGCTACCTACAATGAGCAGTTCTTC
-	-	TRBJ2-5	TRBV7-2	CASSFARRRETQYF	TGTGCCAGCAGCTTTGCCAGGAGGCGAGAGACCCAGTACTTC
few	-	TRBJ2-7	TRBV20-1	CSARLGRDHEQYF	TGCAGTGCTAGACTGGGCAGGGACCACGAGCAGTACTTC
-	-	TRBJ2-1	TRBV15	CAASRLINNEQFF	TGTGCCGCCAGCAGGCTTATCAACAATGAGCAGTTCTTC
few	TRBD1	TRBJ1-1	TRBV20-1	CSAEEPGQGGTEAFF	TGCAGTGCGGAGGAACCGGGACAGGGGGGCACTGAAGCTTTCTTT
-	TRBD1	TRBJ2-7	TRBV20-1	CSARFFYGQGSSYEQYF	TGCAGCGCTAGGTTCTTTTACGGACAGGGGAGCTCCTACGAGCAGTACTTC
few	TRBD2	TRBJ2-3	TRBV10-3	CAISLAGGPQDTQYF	TGTGCCATCAGTCTAGCGGGAGGGCCCCAAGATACGCAGTATTTT
-	-	TRBJ2-3	TRBV5-1	CASSLVSAGATDTQYF	TGCGCCAGCAGCTTGGTTTCGGCGGGGGCCACAGATACGCAGTATTTT
-	-	TRBJ2-7	TRBV6-5	CASSRDGRGAYEQYF	TGTGCCAGCAGTAGGGACGGAAGAGGTGCCTACGAGCAGTACTTC
few	-	TRBJ2-6	TRBV5-1	CASSLASHSISGANVLTF	TGCGCCAGCAGCTTGGCATCGCACTCAATCTCTGGGGCCAACGTCCTGACTTTC
-	-	TRBJ2-1	TRBV6-2/TRBV6-3	CASSYWVSSGLFF	TGTGCCAGCAGTTACTGGGTGTCTTCGGGCCTGTTCTTC
-	-	TRBJ2-1	TRBV3-1	CASSHLGQHNEQFF	TGTGCCAGCAGCCACCTAGGACAGCACAATGAGCAGTTCTTC